A single TCR beta chain is shown here with its context. What it binds is not known. Just one base apart from a much larger clone, this may be a read error. These data come from a study of blood T cells in healthy people across ages. Notes on the study in general: It was held that diversity estimates obtained from one million T cells represented underestimates. Donors of long life had a larger count of naive CD4+ cells and greater diversity than aged donors.

The use of a sample-barcoded 5' primer and a J-beta primer mix characterized a second PCR of roughly 7 to 12 cycles. Each cDNA molecule received a tag from a template-switch adaptor that had 12 random nucleotides. TCRdb processed the 5' RACE reads anew with MiXCR; each CDR3 protein has one entry. The sample holds 540,000 or so distinct CDR3 sequences; roughly 48% are singletons and the top ten take around 25%. This CDR3 has 13 residues. CDR1 MNHEY and CDR2 SVGAGI come from the germline V gene. J lost 13 bases, V lost 10 bases, and 15 bases had no gene match. The receptor comes from a man older than 75 in good health. V is TRBV6-5 and J is TRBJ2-2; TRBD2 agrees at 7 bases. Sequencing was done on a sample of blood. In DNA, the CDR3 is TGTGCCAACCGAGACCGGGACTGGGAGGGGCTGTTTTTT. This codes for CANRDRDWEGLFF.